The entry that follows covers one T cell receptor beta chain sequence. It lacks a known antigen. The input lacks base qualities; no much larger clone sits a single base away. From the germline V gene (reference sequence), CDR1 is SEHNR and CDR2 is FQNEAQ. Trimming at the junction amounts to 2 bases on V and 0 bases on J, and the germline ends lie 10 bases apart. The CDR3 runs 15 amino acids, cysteine and phenylalanine included. The only DNA kept is the CDR3, 45 bases in frame from the first base. The sample's time point label, decoded: resected brain tissue, or blood drawn just prior to surgery. The surgery cases with the highest brain T cell transcript signatures were chosen for TCR beta chain sequencing of brain tissue, and also of blood when blood was available. Before surgery, patients had received at least one anti-epileptic drug. TCR-sequenced patients were children with drug-resistant epilepsy due to tuberous sclerosis complex, focal cortical dysplasia, Rasmussen encephalitis or hemimegalencephaly. The brain samples were frozen blocks of fresh involved tissue resected during epilepsy surgery. The Monarch genomic DNA purification kit was used to extract bulk genomic DNA from unsorted brain tissue and from whole blood.

The sample originates from a study of brain T cells in children with intractable seizures (dated by TCRdb to about 2021). The study in broad terms: Resected brain tissue from 45 to 60 pediatric epilepsy surgery cases was first screened for immune gene transcripts using a NanoString immunology panel. Among the roughly twelve selected surgery cases, eight also had pre-surgery blood sequenced, leaving four with brain tissue only.

Study-wide findings and limitations: Viral specificity was inferred only from CDR3 sequence similarity, and patients' HCMV serostatus was unknown. Because pre- and post-surgery blood were sequenced to different depths, clones absent from the pre-surgery sample may reflect undersampling. Both public and private clones were found among the top 50 brain clonotypes, and the most abundant public CDR3 in each case closely resembled known HCMV, EBV or influenza A epitope-specific CDR3s.

The immunoSEQ assay was applied to genomic DNA to generate the TCR beta chain sequences. The original methods were these. CDR3 sequences that did not begin with the conserved framework cysteine at position 104 were removed by hand. To get clonality, the normalized Shannon's Diversity Index was subtracted from one, giving values from 0 (maximal diversity) to 1 (oligoclonal). Chi-squared comparison-of-proportions tests were used to check whether the frequency of the same CDR3 differed between samples, for example brain versus blood. Public clonotypes were identified by searching immuneACCESS, and similarity to known antiviral clonotypes was assessed with the VDJdb browser. TCRdb took this table from immuneACCESS and kept in-frame rearrangements with V and J called. Such tables lack part of the clones; where checked against another copy, unresolved V genes explain under half of the gap, and the rest is unexplained. Clonal size and the V and J genes are those of that table, whereas D and trimming came from the DNA. Within this sample are thousands of clones, with 92% of them counted one time only. Of the sample, about 2% falls within the top ten clones.

The sample here was resected brain tissue, taken at surgery. The V gene is TRBV7-9 and the J gene is TRBJ1-1; no D gene can be assigned with confidence. This receptor was identified in a boy in the first two years of life with focal cortical dysplasia and intractable seizures. This receptor carries the CDR3 CASSLTESMNTEAFF. The nucleotide sequence reads TGTGCCAGCAGCTTAACAGAGAGTATGAACACTGAAGCTTTCTTT.